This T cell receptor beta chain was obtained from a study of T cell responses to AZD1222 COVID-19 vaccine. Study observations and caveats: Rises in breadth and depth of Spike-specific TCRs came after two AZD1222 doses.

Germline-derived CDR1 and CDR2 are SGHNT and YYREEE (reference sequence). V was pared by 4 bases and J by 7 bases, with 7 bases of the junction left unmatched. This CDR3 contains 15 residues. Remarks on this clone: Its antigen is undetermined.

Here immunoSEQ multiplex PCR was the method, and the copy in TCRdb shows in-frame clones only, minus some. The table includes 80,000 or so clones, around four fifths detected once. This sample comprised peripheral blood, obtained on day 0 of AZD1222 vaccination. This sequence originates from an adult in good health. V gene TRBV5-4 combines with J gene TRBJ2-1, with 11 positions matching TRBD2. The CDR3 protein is CASSALAGGQNEQFF. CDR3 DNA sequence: TGTGCCAGCAGCGCCTTAGCGGGGGGGCAAAATGAGCAGTTCTTC.